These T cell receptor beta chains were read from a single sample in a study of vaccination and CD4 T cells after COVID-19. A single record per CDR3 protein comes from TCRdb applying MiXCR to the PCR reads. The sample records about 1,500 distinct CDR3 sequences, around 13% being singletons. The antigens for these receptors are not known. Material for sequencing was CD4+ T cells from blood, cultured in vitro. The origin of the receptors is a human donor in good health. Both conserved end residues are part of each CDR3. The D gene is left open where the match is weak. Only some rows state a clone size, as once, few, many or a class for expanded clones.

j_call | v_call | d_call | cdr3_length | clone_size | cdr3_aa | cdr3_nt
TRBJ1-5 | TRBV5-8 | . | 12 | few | CASTKAAQPQHF | TGTGCCAGCACAAAGGCCGCCCAGCCCCAGCATTTT
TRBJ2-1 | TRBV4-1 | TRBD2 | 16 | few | CASSQDSASGYNEQFF | TGCGCCAGCAGCCAAGACTCGGCTAGCGGATACAATGAGCAGTTCTTC
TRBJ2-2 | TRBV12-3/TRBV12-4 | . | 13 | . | CASSLAGTGELFF | TGTGCCAGCAGTTTAGCTGGGACCGGGGAGCTGTTTTTT
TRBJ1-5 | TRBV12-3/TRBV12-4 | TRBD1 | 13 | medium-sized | CASSWDRGQPQHF | TGTGCCAGCAGTTGGGACAGGGGACAGCCCCAGCATTTT
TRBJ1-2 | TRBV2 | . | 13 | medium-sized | CASSPTVGDGYTF | TGTGCCAGCAGTCCTACAGTAGGGGATGGCTACACCTTC
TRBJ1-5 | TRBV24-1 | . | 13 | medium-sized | CATSDLHWEPQHF | TGTGCCACCAGTGATTTGCACTGGGAGCCCCAGCATTTT
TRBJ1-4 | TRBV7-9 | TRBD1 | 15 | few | CASSLGQGSGEKLFF | TGTGCCAGCAGCTTAGGACAGGGTTCGGGTGAAAAACTGTTTTTT
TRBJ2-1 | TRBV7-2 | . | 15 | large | CASSLNRQIYNEQFF | TGTGCCAGCAGCTTAAACCGACAGATCTACAATGAGCAGTTCTTC
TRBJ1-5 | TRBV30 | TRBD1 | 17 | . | CAWSVRGTGASNQPQHF | TGTGCCTGGAGTGTACGCGGGACAGGGGCTAGCAATCAGCCCCAGCATTTT
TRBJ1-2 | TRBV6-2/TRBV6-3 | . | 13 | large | CAGYSTANYGYTF | TGTGCCGGATACAGTACAGCTAACTATGGCTACACCTTC
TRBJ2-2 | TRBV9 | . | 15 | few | CASSAGTVAEGELFF | TGTGCCAGCAGCGCCGGGACCGTAGCCGAAGGGGAGCTGTTTTTT
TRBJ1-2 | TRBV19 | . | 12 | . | CASSPQGDGYTF | TGTGCCAGTAGTCCTCAGGGTGATGGCTACACCTTC
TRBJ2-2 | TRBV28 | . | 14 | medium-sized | CASTPGANTGELFF | TGTGCCAGCACCCCCGGAGCGAACACCGGGGAGCTGTTTTTT
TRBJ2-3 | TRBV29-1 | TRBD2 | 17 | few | CSVGARAGGDGTDTQYF | TGCAGCGTTGGGGCAAGAGCGGGGGGGGACGGCACAGATACGCAGTATTTT
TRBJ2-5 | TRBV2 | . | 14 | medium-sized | CASSLTASQETQYF | TGTGCCAGCAGCCTTACAGCCTCTCAAGAGACCCAGTACTTC
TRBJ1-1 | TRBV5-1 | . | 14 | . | CASSLQGMNTEAFF | TGCGCCAGCAGCTTGCAGGGTATGAACACTGAAGCTTTCTTT
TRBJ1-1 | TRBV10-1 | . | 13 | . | CASSGTSNTEAFF | TGCGCCAGCAGTGGGACGTCGAACACTGAAGCTTTCTTT
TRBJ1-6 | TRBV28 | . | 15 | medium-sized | CASSPWTAVSSPLHF | TGTGCCAGCAGTCCCTGGACAGCAGTTAGCTCACCCCTCCACTTT
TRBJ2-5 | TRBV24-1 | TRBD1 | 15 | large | CATSEGQGARETQYF | TGTGCCACCAGTGAAGGACAGGGGGCCAGAGAGACCCAGTACTTC
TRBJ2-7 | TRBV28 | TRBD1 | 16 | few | CASSGTGVKGFHEQYF | TGTGCCAGCAGCGGGACAGGGGTAAAAGGATTCCACGAGCAGTACTTC
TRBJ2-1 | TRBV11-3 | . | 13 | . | CASSFTGLGEQFF | TGTGCCAGCAGCTTTACGGGGCTCGGTGAGCAGTTCTTC
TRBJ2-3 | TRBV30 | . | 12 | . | CAWSQTAPAQYF | TGTGCCTGGAGCCAAACCGCGCCCGCGCAGTATTTT
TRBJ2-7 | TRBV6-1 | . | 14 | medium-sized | CASRPGGPSTYQYF | TGTGCCAGCAGGCCCGGGGGGCCGAGTACGTATCAGTACTTC
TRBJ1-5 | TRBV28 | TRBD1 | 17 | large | CASSLNPGTGANQPQHF | TGTGCCAGCAGTCTAAACCCCGGGACAGGGGCCAATCAGCCCCAGCATTTT
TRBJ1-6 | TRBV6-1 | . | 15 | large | CASTSGSSYNSPLHF | TGTGCCAGCACCTCGGGCAGCTCCTATAATTCACCCCTCCACTTT